Included here is one TCR beta chain sequence, with context. The repertoire was sequenced with immunoSEQ multiplex PCR; TCRdb's copy has only in-frame clones and lacks some. In the table there are some 20,000 clones, 88% of which are singletons. This record comes from a study of control samples from healthy donors and cancer patients. Deletions cut 2 bases from V and 0 bases from J, with 9 bases between. The germline gives CDR1 SGHNT, CDR2 YYREEE (reference sequence). This CDR3 comprises 15 residues. The TCR comes from a woman aged 55-70 years with head and neck cancer. The sequencing sample was made of PBMCs. The gene calls are TRBV5-4 and TRBJ2-1; D call uncertain. This CDR3 reads CASSLPKSSYNEQFF. CDR3 in DNA: TGTGCCAGCAGCTTACCCAAGAGCTCCTACAATGAGCAGTTCTTC.